The 30 T cell receptor beta chains in this list originate from one sample, sequenced in a study of T cells after yellow fever vaccination (dated by TCRdb to about 2019). This sample's treatment or condition label indicates: live attenuated yellow fever vaccine strain. Libraries were made using 5' RACE. These reads were obtained on an Illumina NovaSeq 6000. In-frame beta chains were kept once TCRdb had trimmed the public reads at Q25 with fastp and called clones with MiXCR. Every CDR3 protein is listed once, alongside the most common genes and DNA of its rows. The sample table lists 250,000 to 350,000 distinct CDR3 sequences, roughly 9% of them with a count of one. About 3.7% of the sample rests with the top ten. This sample comprised CD4+ T cells sorted from PBMCs, obtained 5 days after the yellow fever booster vaccination. The receptors were sampled from a young man who received the YFV17D yellow fever vaccine.

In its sample, this clonotype was seen once. The rearrangement joins TRBV7-2 to TRBJ2-3; D is uncertain. Germline-derived CDR1 and CDR2 are SGHTA and FQGNSA. The CDR3 has 14 amino acids. Trimming removed 5 bases from V and 0 bases from J, with 9 bases in between. CDR3 loop: CASSHSSSTDTQYF. The DNA of the CDR3 is TGTGCCAGCAGCCACAGCTCTAGCACAGATACGCAGTATTTT.

This clonotype was detected many times. This sequence joins TRBV5-6 and TRBJ2-1, with no clear D. CDR3 length equals 12 residues. V lost 4 bases and J 5 bases, leaving 7 bases between the germline ends. CDR1 SGHDT and CDR2 YYEEEE come from the germline V gene. CDR3 nucleotides: TGTGCCAGCAGCGTCGACCACAATGAGCAGTTCTTC. Its translation: CASSVDHNEQFF.

The chain combines TRBV4-3 with TRBJ2-5; 9 bases are a match to TRBD2. Germline V gene sequence: CDR1 LGHNA, CDR2 YSLEER. The CDR3 runs 16 residues. The trim removed 0 bases at V and 3 bases at J, leaving 5 bases unmatched. CDR3 residues: CASSQDTPSGEETQYF. CDR3 DNA: TGCGCCAGCAGCCAAGATACCCCTAGCGGGGAAGAGACCCAGTACTTC.

The chain recombines TRBV12-5 with TRBJ2-3, with D tentatively TRBD2 (5 bases). Per the germline V gene, CDR1 is LGHNT and CDR2 is FRNRAP. V dropped 2 bases and J dropped 6 bases, with 6 bases sitting between them. The CDR3 extends over 12 amino acids. The CDR3 region is CASGLREDTQYF. Here the CDR3 DNA reads TGTGCTAGTGGTTTGAGGGAGGATACGCAGTATTTT. The variable domain in full, with the rest retrieved from reference TRBV12-5 and TRBJ2-3, is DARVTQTPRHKVTEMGQEVTMRCQPILGHNTVFWYRQTMMQGLELLAYFRNRAPLDDSGMPKDRFSAEMPDATLATLKIQPSEPRDSAVYFCASGLREDTQYFGPGTRLTVL.

This clonotype appeared a few times. The rearrangement uses TRBV18 and TRBJ1-6, with 7 bases identical to TRBD1. CDR3 length: 14 residues. V shed 3 bases and J 9 bases; nucleotides not matched to a gene: 5. Germline V CDR1 and CDR2: KGHSH, LQKENI. The CDR3 protein is CASSPDRVSSPLHF. The DNA of the CDR3 is TGTGCCAGCTCACCCGACAGGGTCAGTTCACCCCTCCACTTT.

V usage is TRBV12-3 or TRBV12-4 and J usage is TRBJ2-6; possibly TRBD1 for D (6 bases). Trimming shortened V by 5 bases and J by 2 bases, and 10 bases separated the two germline ends. CDR3 length equals 15 residues. The DNA for the CDR3 is TGTGCCAGCAGTCACGAGGGGGCTGGGGCCAACGTCCTGACTTTC. Its translation: CASSHEGAGANVLTF.

This clonotype was counted many times. J is TRBJ1-1 and V is TRBV20-1, with a tentative D call TRBD1 (6 bases). Germline V gene data show CDR1 as DFQATT and CDR2 as SNEGSKA (reference sequence). This CDR3 spans 14 amino acids. V lost 6 bases to trimming and J lost 5 bases, with 19 bases between them. The CDR3, as DNA: TGCAGTGCCTTTTCCACAGGGCGAGGAACTGAAGCTTTCTTT. Translating gives CSAFSTGRGTEAFF.

This clonotype was observed many times. The chain uses TRBV29-1 and TRBJ1-1; D call uncertain. Per germline, CDR1 SQVTM and CDR2 ANQGSEA. The V end lost 3 bases, the J end lost 1 base, and 6 bases lay between the germline ends. CDR3 length: 12 amino acids. The CDR3 region has the DNA TGCAGCGTTGATTCACAGAACACTGAAGCTTTCTTT. It specifies CSVDSQNTEAFF.

The chain combines TRBV5-6 with TRBJ2-5, with a weak D call TRBD2 (6 bases). The CDR3 length is 15 residues. Trimming stripped 4 bases from V and 3 bases from J, with 16 bases between. Germline V gene data show CDR1 as SGHDT and CDR2 as YYEEEE. CDR3 in DNA: TGTGCCAGCAGCCCCACGGGCGGGGCTAAAGAGACCCAGTACTTC. Residues: CASSPTGGAKETQYF.

This clonotype was counted between two and nine times. J is TRBJ1-5 and V is TRBV18; perhaps TRBD1 as D (5 bases). Trimming stripped 4 bases from V and 5 bases from J, with 18 bases between. From germline, CDR1 is KGHSH and CDR2 LQKENI. CDR3 length: 16 residues. The DNA for the CDR3 is TGTGCCAGCTCACTCGGCACTCGGGGGTTTGATCAGCCCCAGCATTTT. As protein: CASSLGTRGFDQPQHF. Using reference TRBV18 and TRBJ1-5 for the parts outside the CDR3, the full variable domain is NAGVMQNPRHLVRRRGQEARLRCSPMKGHSHVYWYRQLPEEGLKFMVYLQKENIIDESGMPKERFSAEFPKEGPSILRIQQVVRGDSAAYFCASSLGTRGFDQPQHFGDGTRLSIL.

The rearrangement joins TRBV14 to TRBJ2-3, with D maybe TRBD2 (5 bases). V was clipped by 1 base and J by 10 bases, with 12 bases between them. This CDR3 region has 13 residues. CDR1 and CDR2 (germline): SGHDN, FVKESK. The CDR3 loop is CASSQGAVEAQYF. The CDR3 DNA sequence: TGTGCCAGCAGCCAAGGAGCGGTTGAGGCGCAGTATTTT.

This clonotype was counted only a few times. In DNA form, the CDR3 reads TGTGCCAGCAGCCCTCCGGGCCCTCCGCCCCAGGAGCAGTTCTTC. This gives the protein CASSPPGPPPQEQFF. The chain is built from TRBV11-3 and TRBJ2-1; D gene ambiguous. Trimming took 5 bases from V and 10 from J, leaving 21 bases between them. The CDR3 is made up of 15 amino acids. Per the germline V gene, CDR1 is SGHNT and CDR2 is YENEEA.

This clonotype came up many times. The genes are TRBV28 and TRBJ1-4; D is perhaps TRBD1 (5 bases). The CDR3 consists of 15 residues. V lost 2 bases and J 7 bases, leaving 14 bases between the germline ends. Germline assignment: CDR1 MDHEN and CDR2 SYDVKM. The CDR3 is CASSLIRDPAEKLFF. Here the CDR3 DNA reads TGTGCCAGCAGTTTAATCCGGGACCCCGCTGAAAAACTGTTTTTT.

This clonotype has a handful of counts. The rearrangement uses TRBV18 and TRBJ1-1, with 7 bases identical to TRBD1. Germline V gene sequence: CDR1 KGHSH, CDR2 LQKENI. This CDR3 contains 13 residues. V lost 5 bases to trimming and J lost 6 bases; unmatched junction nucleotides: 6. The CDR3 protein is CASSEQGMAEAFF. The DNA for the CDR3 is TGTGCCAGCTCAGAACAGGGGATGGCTGAAGCTTTCTTT.

J is TRBJ2-5 and V is TRBV20-1; 13 bases line up with TRBD2. The CDR3 consists of 16 residues. Trimming removed 7 bases from V and 5 bases from J; junction bases left unmatched: 13. In germline, CDR1 is DFQATT, CDR2 SNEGSKA (reference sequence). The CDR3 DNA reads as TGCAGTGACGGGACTAGCGGGGCCTATGTAGTGGAGACCCAGTACTTC. Amino acid sequence: CSDGTSGAYVVETQYF.

Ten or more counts support this clonotype. This chain uses TRBV11-2 with TRBJ2-1; D not certain. This CDR3 spans 12 amino acids. Trimming shortened V by 1 base and J by 8 bases, and 6 bases separated the two germline ends. Germline CDR1 SGHAT, CDR2 FQNNGV. The CDR3 DNA reads as TGTGCCAGCAGCTTAGTTGGCTATGAGCAGTTCTTC. It specifies CASSLVGYEQFF.

In its sample, this clonotype was seen many times. This chain joins TRBV12-3 or TRBV12-4 and TRBJ1-2; D perhaps matches TRBD1 (6 bases). Trimming cost V 3 bases and J 4 bases, with 9 bases left between them. CDR3 size: 13 residues. DNA for the CDR3: TGTGCCAGCAGTTTGAAAGGGGGCTATGGCTACACCTTC. Amino acid sequence: CASSLKGGYGYTF.

V and J are TRBV19 and TRBJ2-7; possibly TRBD1 for D (5 bases). With 9 bases removed from V and 5 bases from J, the gap between germline ends came to 20 bases. Germline V gives CDR1 LNHDA, CDR2 SQIVND (reference sequence). There are 14 residues in the CDR3. In DNA, the CDR3 is TGTGCCAGCCCCCAGGGCCGATCCTTGGACGAGCAGTACTTC. It specifies CASPQGRSLDEQYF.

The rearrangement links TRBV9 to TRBJ2-1; 15 bases map to TRBD2. The V segment lost 4 bases and the J segment 10 bases; nucleotides outside the gene matches: 6. The CDR3 has 15 amino acids. Germline V lookup: CDR1 SGDLS, CDR2 YYNGEE. The CDR3 loop is CASSWGLAGGGEQFF. The CDR3 coding sequence is TGTGCCAGCAGCTGGGGACTAGCGGGGGGCGGGGAGCAGTTCTTC.

This clonotype has just a few counts. The chain carries TRBV14 and TRBJ1-1; D ambiguous. CDR1 is SGHDN and CDR2 is FVKESK in the germline V gene. V shed 4 bases and J shed 0 bases, with 15 bases lying between them. The CDR3 contains 16 residues. The CDR3 DNA is TGTGCCAGCAGCCGGTGGACTTATCTCATGAACACTGAAGCTTTCTTT. This sequence encodes CASSRWTYLMNTEAFF.

This clonotype was found a few times. V is TRBV6-1 and J is TRBJ1-2; 9 bases match TRBD1. V trimming: 3 bases; J trimming: 4 bases; junction bases outside the gene matches: 6. Germline V gives CDR1 MNHNS, CDR2 SASEGT. CDR3 length: 15 amino acids. This CDR3 reads CASSDRDRAGYGYTF. CDR3 coding DNA: TGTGCCAGCAGTGACCGGGACAGGGCGGGCTATGGCTACACCTTC.

The rearrangement joins TRBV9 to TRBJ2-3; TRBD1 might be the D (5 bases). Trimming shortened V by 2 bases and J by 3 bases, and 7 bases separated the two germline ends. Germline V gene sequence: CDR1 SGDLS, CDR2 YYNGEE. This CDR3 region has 13 residues. CDR3 loop: CASSVPGTDTQYF. CDR3 in DNA: TGTGCCAGCAGCGTCCCAGGGACAGATACGCAGTATTTT.

This clonotype was observed a handful of times. This rearrangement joins TRBV29-1 to TRBJ2-3; a possible D gene is TRBD1 (5 bases). The V end lost 2 bases, the J end lost 0 bases, and 12 bases lay between the germline ends. The CDR3 runs 15 residues. Germline assignment: CDR1 SQVTM and CDR2 ANQGSEA. This chain's CDR3 is CSVETPAGSTDTQYF. Here the CDR3 DNA reads TGCAGCGTTGAAACCCCGGCAGGGAGCACAGATACGCAGTATTTT.

The chain uses TRBV28 and TRBJ1-4; D may be TRBD1 (5 bases). Germline V gene data show CDR1 as MDHEN and CDR2 as SYDVKM. The CDR3 runs to 12 residues. Trimming removed 8 bases at V and 7 bases at J, with 11 bases between. CDR3 region: CASSGLREKLFF. The DNA of the CDR3 is TGTGCCAGCTCGGGACTTCGTGAAAAACTGTTTTTT.

The rearrangement uses TRBV14 and TRBJ2-1; D tentatively reads TRBD1 or TRBD2 (6 bases each). The V gene's germline CDR1 is SGHDN and CDR2 FVKESK. The CDR3 extends over 15 amino acids. Deletions cut 7 bases from V and 5 bases from J, with 18 bases between. CDR3 region: CASKGEEGSHNEQFF. The CDR3 region has the DNA TGTGCCAGCAAGGGGGAGGAAGGTTCCCACAATGAGCAGTTCTTC.

This clonotype was seen ten or more times. This chain joins TRBV7-7 and TRBJ2-2, with D tentatively TRBD1 (6 bases). The CDR3 totals 16 residues. CDR1 and CDR2 from the germline V gene are SSHAT and FNYEAQ (reference sequence). The V gene lost 1 base and the J gene lost 2 bases, with 11 bases spanning the gap. For the CDR3, the DNA is TGTGCCAGCAGCTTAGAAGGCAGGGGTAACACCGGGGAGCTGTTTTTT. This translates into CASSLEGRGNTGELFF.

This clonotype was found a few times. V usage is TRBV5-1 and J usage is TRBJ1-4; D gene ambiguous. Germline CDR1 and CDR2: SGHRS and YFSETQ. The CDR3 has 14 amino acids. V dropped 2 bases and J dropped 2 bases, with 7 bases sitting between them. The CDR3 loop reads CASSFRPTNEKLFF. CDR3 sequence (DNA): TGCGCCAGCAGCTTCCGGCCCACTAATGAAAAACTGTTTTTT. Complete variable domain (other parts from reference TRBV5-1 and TRBJ1-4): KAGVTQTPRYLIKTRGQQVTLSCSPISGHRSVSWYQQTPGQGLQFLFEYFSETQRNKGNFPGRFSGRQFSNSRSEMNVSTLELGDSALYLCASSFRPTNEKLFFGSGTQLSVL.

This clonotype was picked up many times. The V gene is TRBV5-1, the J gene TRBJ1-4; 7 bases are a match to TRBD1. The CDR3 contains 14 residues. Trimming at V came to 4 bases and at J to 5 bases, leaving 5 bases not matched to a gene. CDR1 and CDR2 (germline): SGHRS, YFSETQ. The CDR3 region is CASSPGTANEKLFF. CDR3 coding DNA: TGCGCCAGCAGCCCTGGGACAGCGAATGAAAAACTGTTTTTT.

This sequence joins TRBV10-3 and TRBJ1-2, with TRBD1 identical over 9 bases. The V and J ends lost 4 bases and 1 base, in that order; junction bases with no gene match: 1. Germline V gene sequence: CDR1 ENHRY, CDR2 SYGVKD. The CDR3 contains 14 residues. The CDR3 sequence is CAISGQGDNYGYTF. CDR3 nucleotides: TGTGCCATCAGTGGACAGGGGGATAACTATGGCTACACCTTC.

This clonotype was observed at least ten times. The chain is built from TRBV29-1 and TRBJ1-2, with TRBD1 as a possible D gene (5 bases). Germline V gives CDR1 SQVTM, CDR2 ANQGSEA. CDR3 length equals 13 residues. Trimming stripped 4 bases from V and 5 bases from J, with 14 bases between. Written as DNA, the CDR3 is TGCAGCGTTGCTCCCGGGGGAATATATGGCTACACCTTC. Amino acids: CSVAPGGIYGYTF.